The 10 T cell receptor beta chains below come from one sample, sequenced in a study of T cell responses to AZD1222 COVID-19 vaccine (dated by TCRdb to about 2021). The time point label corresponds to: about 28 days (+/-7) after the second vaccine dose. The library came from the immunoSEQ multiplex PCR assay. TCRdb obtained this table from immuneACCESS and retained in-frame rearrangements with V and J assigned. These tables miss some clones; where compared with another copy, unresolved V genes account for less than half of the shortfall, and the remainder is unexplained. The sample yields 69,000 or so clones; approximately 90% were counted once. Around 1.3% of the sample lies in the top ten. The source material was peripheral blood, sampled 28 days after the second AZD1222 dose. The source of these receptors is an adult who received the AZD1222 COVID-19 vaccine.

The CDR3 here is CATGGTGFSSGNTIYF. The CDR3 nucleotides read TGTGCCACTGGAGGGACAGGGTTTTCCTCTGGAAACACCATATATTTT. V and J are TRBV6-6 and TRBJ1-3, with 9 positions matching TRBD1. This CDR3 has 16 residues. V was clipped by 10 bases and J by 0 bases; unmatched bases: 10. Per germline, CDR1 MNHNY and CDR2 SVGAGI (reference sequence).

This clone was counted between two and nine times. The chain combines TRBV19 with TRBJ1-3; 7 positions match TRBD1. Looked up from germline, CDR1 is LNHDA and CDR2 is SQIVND (reference sequence). The V and J ends lost 7 bases and 9 bases, in that order; junction bases with no gene match: 15. This CDR3 has 15 residues. CDR3 residues: CASKGDSRALGTIYF. The DNA for the CDR3 is TGTGCCAGTAAGGGGGACAGCCGGGCCCTGGGCACCATATATTTT.

The chain has TRBV7-2 and TRBJ2-4, with D perhaps TRBD1 (5 bases). V was clipped by 1 base and J by 0 bases, with 13 bases between them. Germline V gene data show CDR1 as SGHTA and CDR2 as FQGNSA. The CDR3 loop spans 17 amino acids. CDR3 region: CASSLVGQGVAKNIQYF. CDR3 sequence (DNA): TGTGCCAGCAGCTTAGTAGGTCAGGGTGTAGCCAAAAACATTCAGTACTTC.

The chain links TRBV18 to TRBJ1-5; the D is unclear. V was cut by 3 bases and J by 7 bases, with 22 bases left in between. Per the germline V gene, CDR1 is KGHSH and CDR2 is LQKENI. The CDR3 extends over 17 amino acids. The CDR3 bases are TGTGCCAGCTCACCCCTGGAACCAGGTCCGGGCGGGCAGCCCCAGCATTTT. Amino acid sequence: CASSPLEPGPGGQPQHF.

The V call is TRBV7-9, the J call TRBJ2-7, with D hard to call. V lost 5 bases to trimming and J lost 5 bases, with 7 bases between them. There are 11 residues in the CDR3. Germline assignment: CDR1 SEHNR and CDR2 FQNEAQ (reference sequence). The CDR3 DNA is TGTGCCAGCAGCCTTCAGGACGAGCAGTACTTC. Protein: CASSLQDEQYF.

This clone was seen once. The chain joins TRBV5-8 to TRBJ1-1; no firm D call. Germline V CDR1 and CDR2: SGHTS, YDEGEE. Trimming removed 2 bases from V and 1 base from J, with 6 bases in between. The CDR3 runs 13 residues. The CDR3 DNA reads as TGTGCCAGCAGCTTCAGCAGGAACACTGAAGCTTTCTTT. Its translation: CASSFSRNTEAFF. The full variable domain, rest sourced from reference TRBV5-8 and TRBJ1-1, is EAGVTQSPTHLIKTRGQQATLRCSPISGHTSVYWYQQALGLGLQFLLWYDEGEERNRGNFPPRFSGRQFPNYSSELNVNALELEDSALYLCASSFSRNTEAFFGQGTRLTVV.

This sequence joins TRBV27 and TRBJ1-1, with 10 bases matching TRBD1. The CDR3 spans 13 residues. Unmatched junction bases numbered 6, after V lost 3 bases and J lost 11 bases. CDR1 and CDR2 (germline): MNHEY, SMNVEV (reference sequence). The CDR3 spells CASSFRDRGRAFF. CDR3 DNA sequence: TGTGCCAGCAGTTTTAGGGACAGGGGCCGCGCTTTCTTT.

The rearrangement uses TRBV18 and TRBJ1-1; the D is unclear. Germline lookup yields CDR1 KGHSH and CDR2 LQKENI. With 4 bases removed from V and 5 bases from J, the gap between germline ends came to 14 bases. The CDR3 is 14 residues long. The CDR3 DNA reads as TGTGCCAGCTCACTTTGGGAGAGGGTAACTGAAGCTTTCTTT. Protein: CASSLWERVTEAFF.

This chain links TRBV7-2 with TRBJ2-3; D is perhaps TRBD2 (6 bases). V was shortened by 1 base and J by 0 bases, with 8 bases between the two germline ends. There are 15 residues in the CDR3. Germline assignment: CDR1 SGHTA and CDR2 FQGNSA. The CDR3 region is CASSLVSGSTDTQYF. For the CDR3, the DNA is TGTGCCAGCAGCTTAGTGAGCGGGAGCACAGATACGCAGTATTTT.

The chain employs TRBV5-1 and TRBJ2-3; D perhaps matches TRBD2 (5 bases). CDR1 and CDR2 (germline): SGHRS, YFSETQ. This CDR3 spans 13 amino acids. The V end was cut by 3 bases, the J end by 1 base, with 6 bases between. This CDR3 reads CASSSGGTDTQYF. CDR3 DNA sequence: TGCGCCAGCAGCTCCGGGGGCACAGATACGCAGTATTTT.